This TCR beta chain was profiled in a study of blood T cell repertoires in COVID-19. At the level of the study: Material from acute and convalescent COVID-19 was sourced from the United States, Italy and Spain. Sources were T cells, B-cell-depleted T cells, or PBMCs; the material itself was cDNA or gDNA.

This table comes from immunoSEQ multiplex PCR, and its TCRdb copy is limited to in-frame clones, with some not included. This table holds about 230,000 clones, over 70% found once. The CDR3 consists of 15 residues. Germline V gives CDR1 MNHEY, CDR2 SMNVEV (reference sequence). Deletions cut 5 bases from V and 3 bases from J, with 14 bases between. This clone was seen a few times. The V and J genes are TRBV27 and TRBJ1-5, with D tentatively TRBD1 (6 bases). The TCR was taken from a man at least 80 years old with acute or convalescent COVID-19. The sequenced sample was peripheral blood. The DNA for the CDR3 is TGTGCCAGCAGTCCAACCACAGGGCCCAATCAGCCCCAGCATTTT. Its protein is CASSPTTGPNQPQHF.